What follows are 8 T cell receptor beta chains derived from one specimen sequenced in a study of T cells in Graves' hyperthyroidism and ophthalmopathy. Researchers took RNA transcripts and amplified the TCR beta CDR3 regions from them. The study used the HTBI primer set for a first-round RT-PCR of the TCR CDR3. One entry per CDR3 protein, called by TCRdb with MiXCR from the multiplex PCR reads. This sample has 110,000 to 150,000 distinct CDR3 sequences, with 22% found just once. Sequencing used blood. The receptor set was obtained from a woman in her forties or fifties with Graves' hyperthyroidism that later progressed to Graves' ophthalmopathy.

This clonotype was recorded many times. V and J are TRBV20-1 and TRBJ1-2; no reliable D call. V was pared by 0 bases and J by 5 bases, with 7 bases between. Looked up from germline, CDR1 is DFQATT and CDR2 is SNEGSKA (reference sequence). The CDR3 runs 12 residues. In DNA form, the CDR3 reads TGCAGTGCTAGAGAGCAGACTTATGGCTACACCTTC. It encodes CSAREQTYGYTF.

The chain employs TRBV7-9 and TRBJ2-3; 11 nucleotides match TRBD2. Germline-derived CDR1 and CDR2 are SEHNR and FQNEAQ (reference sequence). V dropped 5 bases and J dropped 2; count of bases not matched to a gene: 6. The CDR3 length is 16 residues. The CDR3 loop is CASSLSGLAATDTQYF. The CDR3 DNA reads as TGTGCCAGCAGCCTCTCGGGACTAGCGGCCACAGATACGCAGTATTTT.

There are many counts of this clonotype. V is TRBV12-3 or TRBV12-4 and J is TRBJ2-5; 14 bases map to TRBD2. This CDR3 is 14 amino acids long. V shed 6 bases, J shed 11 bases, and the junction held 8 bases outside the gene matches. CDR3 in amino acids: CASSGTSGSSQQYF. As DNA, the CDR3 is TGTGCCAGCAGCGGGACTAGCGGGAGTAGTCAACAGTACTTC.

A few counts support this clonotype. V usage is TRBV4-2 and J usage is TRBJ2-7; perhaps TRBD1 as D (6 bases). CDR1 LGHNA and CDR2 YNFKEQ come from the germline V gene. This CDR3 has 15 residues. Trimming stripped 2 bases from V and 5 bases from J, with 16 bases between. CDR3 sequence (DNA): TGTGCCAGCAGCCAACCGTGGCAGGGGCTCAACGAGCAGTACTTC. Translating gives CASSQPWQGLNEQYF.

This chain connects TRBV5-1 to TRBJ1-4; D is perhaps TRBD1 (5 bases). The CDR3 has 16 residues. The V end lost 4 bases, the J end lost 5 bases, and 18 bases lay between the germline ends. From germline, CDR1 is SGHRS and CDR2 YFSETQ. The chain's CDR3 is CASSRSAGAGNEKLFF. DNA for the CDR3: TGCGCCAGCAGCCGCTCTGCTGGGGCGGGCAATGAAAAACTGTTTTTT.

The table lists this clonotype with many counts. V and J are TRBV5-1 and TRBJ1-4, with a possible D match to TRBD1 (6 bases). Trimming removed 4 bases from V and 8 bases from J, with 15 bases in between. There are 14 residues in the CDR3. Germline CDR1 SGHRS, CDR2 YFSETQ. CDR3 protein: CASSGPGAGEKLFF. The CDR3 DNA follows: TGCGCCAGCAGCGGACCAGGGGCTGGGGAAAAACTGTTTTTT.

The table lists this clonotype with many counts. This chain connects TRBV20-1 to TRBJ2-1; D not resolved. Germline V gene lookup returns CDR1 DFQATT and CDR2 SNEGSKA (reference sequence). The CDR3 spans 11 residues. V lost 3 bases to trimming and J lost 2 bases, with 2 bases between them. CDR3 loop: CSARAYNEQFF. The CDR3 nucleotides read TGCAGTGCTAGGGCCTACAATGAGCAGTTCTTC.

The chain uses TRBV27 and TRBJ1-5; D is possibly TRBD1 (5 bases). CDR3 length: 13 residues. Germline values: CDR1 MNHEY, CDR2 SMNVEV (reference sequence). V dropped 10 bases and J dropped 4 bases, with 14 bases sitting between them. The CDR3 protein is CAIHLQGNQPQHF. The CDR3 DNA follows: TGTGCCATCCACCTCCAGGGAAATCAGCCCCAGCATTTT.